The clone carrying this T cell receptor (beta chain) was seen ten or more times. What it binds is unknown. TCRdb processed the PCR reads anew with MiXCR; each CDR3 protein has one entry. The sample lists about 640,000 distinct CDR3 sequences; about 20% were seen once. The data were obtained in a study of molecular identifiers for immune sequencing clone quantification. Study-level points and caveats: Highly expanded clone sizes could be underestimated by identical TCR molecules that share a barcode.

Between about 19,000 and 1,000,000 sorted cells, with 10%, 30% or 50% RNA, yielded naive CD8 libraries. Sorting was used to obtain naive CD8 T cells (CD8+CD4-CCR7+CD45RA+). The sequenced material came from naive CD8+ T cells from blood, with Jurkat cell RNA spiked in. The subset is: FACS-sorted CD8+CD4-CCR7+CD45RA+ naive T cells. The TCR comes from a human donor in good health. Some libraries in this study had Jurkat cell RNA spiked in.

CDR3 protein: CSARVLGDYSYEQYF. The CDR3 DNA sequence: TGCAGTGCTAGGGTTTTGGGGGACTACTCCTACGAGCAGTACTTC. The chain combines TRBV20-1 with TRBJ2-7, with TRBD2 identical over 7 bases. The V gene end was trimmed by 3 bases and the J gene end by 0 bases; junction bases not matched to a gene: 8. The CDR3 is 15 amino acids. Germline values: CDR1 DFQATT, CDR2 SNEGSKA (reference sequence).